This T cell receptor beta chain was obtained from a study of blood T cell repertoires in COVID-19. Looking at the study overall: Collection of acute and convalescent COVID-19 samples took place in the United States, Italy and Spain. The analysed material was cDNA or gDNA that came from T cells, B-cell-depleted T cells, or PBMCs.

The CDR3 is made up of 13 amino acids. In germline, CDR1 is MNHNY, CDR2 SVGAGI (reference sequence). After removal of 10 bases from V and 4 bases from J, the junction contained 8 bases not matched to a gene. Sequencing used immunoSEQ multiplex PCR; TCRdb keeps in-frame clones, though not all of them. The repertoire holds around 200,000 clones, with 87% as singletons. The V and J genes are TRBV6-6 and TRBJ2-3, with 7 nucleotides matching TRBD2. The sequenced sample was peripheral blood. This sequence originates from a woman younger than 35 who had recovered from COVID-19. In nucleotides, the CDR3 is TGTGCCACCAGAGACGCGGGGGCAGATACGCAGTATTTT. Amino acids: CATRDAGADTQYF.